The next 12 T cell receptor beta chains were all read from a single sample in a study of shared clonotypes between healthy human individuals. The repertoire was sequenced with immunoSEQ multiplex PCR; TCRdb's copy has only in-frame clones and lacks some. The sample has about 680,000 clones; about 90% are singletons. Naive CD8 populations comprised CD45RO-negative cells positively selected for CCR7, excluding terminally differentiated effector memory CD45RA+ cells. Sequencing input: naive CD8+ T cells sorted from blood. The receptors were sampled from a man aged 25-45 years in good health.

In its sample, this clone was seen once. CDR3 DNA sequence: TGTGCCAGCAGGCCGGCAGGGCGGTATGTCGGCTACACCTTC. Residues: CASRPAGRYVGYTF. The chain links TRBV6-1 to TRBJ1-2; a weak D match, TRBD1 (5 bases). V lost 6 bases to trimming and J lost 8 bases, with 19 bases between them. Germline assignment: CDR1 MNHNS and CDR2 SASEGT. The CDR3 extends over 14 amino acids.

The CDR3 sequence: CASSLTGASYSGNTIYF. CDR3 bases: TGTGCCAGCAGCTTAACGGGGGCCAGTTATTCTGGAAACACCATATATTTT. This rearrangement joins TRBV11-2 to TRBJ1-3, with D tentatively TRBD1 (6 bases). V was pared by 2 bases and J by 1 base, with 15 bases between. There are 17 residues in the CDR3. In germline, CDR1 is SGHAT, CDR2 FQNNGV.

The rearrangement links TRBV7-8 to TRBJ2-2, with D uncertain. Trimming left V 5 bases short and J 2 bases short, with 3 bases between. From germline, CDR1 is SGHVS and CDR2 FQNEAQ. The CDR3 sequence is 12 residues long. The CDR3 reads CASSLNTGELFF. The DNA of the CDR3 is TGTGCCAGCAGCCTAAACACCGGGGAGCTGTTTTTT.

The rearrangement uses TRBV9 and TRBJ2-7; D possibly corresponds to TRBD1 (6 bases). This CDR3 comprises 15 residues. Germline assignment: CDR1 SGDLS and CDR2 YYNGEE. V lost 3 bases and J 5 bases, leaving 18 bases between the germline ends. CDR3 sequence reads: CASSEEGRGIDEQYF. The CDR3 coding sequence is TGTGCCAGCAGCGAGGAAGGCAGGGGTATCGACGAGCAGTACTTC.

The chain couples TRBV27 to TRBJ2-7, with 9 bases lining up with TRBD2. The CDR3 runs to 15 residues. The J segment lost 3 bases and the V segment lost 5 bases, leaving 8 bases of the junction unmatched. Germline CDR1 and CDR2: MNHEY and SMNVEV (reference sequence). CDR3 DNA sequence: TGTGCCAGCAGTCCCCGACTAGCGGCTATCTACGAGCAGTACTTC. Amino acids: CASSPRLAAIYEQYF.

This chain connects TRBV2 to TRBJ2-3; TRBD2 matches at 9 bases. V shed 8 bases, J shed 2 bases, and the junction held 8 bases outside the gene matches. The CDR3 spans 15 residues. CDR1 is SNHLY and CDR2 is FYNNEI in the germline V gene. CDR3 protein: CASPMAGGPTDTQYF. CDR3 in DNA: TGTGCCAGCCCTATGGCGGGAGGGCCCACAGATACGCAGTATTTT.

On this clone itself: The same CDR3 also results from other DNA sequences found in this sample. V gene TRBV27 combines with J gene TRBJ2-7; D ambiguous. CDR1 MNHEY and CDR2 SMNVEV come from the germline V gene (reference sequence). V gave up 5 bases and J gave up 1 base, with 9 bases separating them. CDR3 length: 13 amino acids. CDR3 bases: TGTGCCAGCAGTCCCGGGCAGTCCTACGAGCAGTACTTC. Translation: CASSPGQSYEQYF.

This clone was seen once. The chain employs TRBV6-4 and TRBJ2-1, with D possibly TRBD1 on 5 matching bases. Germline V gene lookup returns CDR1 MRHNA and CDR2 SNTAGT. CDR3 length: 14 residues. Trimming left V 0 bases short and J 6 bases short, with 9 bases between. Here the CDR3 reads CASSDSRGPNEQFF. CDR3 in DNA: TGTGCCAGCAGTGACTCTAGGGGTCCCAATGAGCAGTTCTTC.

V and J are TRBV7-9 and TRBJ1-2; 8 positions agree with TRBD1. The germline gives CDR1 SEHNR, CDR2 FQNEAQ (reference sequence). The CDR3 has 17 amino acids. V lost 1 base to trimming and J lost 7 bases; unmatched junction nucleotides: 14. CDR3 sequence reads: CASSLGTGPTAPSGYTF. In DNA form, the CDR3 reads TGTGCCAGCAGCTTAGGGACAGGGCCGACCGCGCCCTCTGGCTACACCTTC.

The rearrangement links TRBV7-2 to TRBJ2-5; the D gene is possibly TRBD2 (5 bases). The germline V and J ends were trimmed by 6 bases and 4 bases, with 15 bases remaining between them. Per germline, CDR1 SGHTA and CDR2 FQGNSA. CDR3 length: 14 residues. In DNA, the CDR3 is TGTGCCAGCAGGTACAGCGGAGGACTAGAGACCCAGTACTTC. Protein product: CASRYSGGLETQYF.

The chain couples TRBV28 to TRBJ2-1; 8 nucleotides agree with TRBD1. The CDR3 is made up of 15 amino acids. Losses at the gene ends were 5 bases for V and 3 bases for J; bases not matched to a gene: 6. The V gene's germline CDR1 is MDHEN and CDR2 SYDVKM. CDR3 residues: CASSGTGRNYNEQFF. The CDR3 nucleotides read TGTGCCAGCAGTGGGACAGGTCGGAACTACAATGAGCAGTTCTTC. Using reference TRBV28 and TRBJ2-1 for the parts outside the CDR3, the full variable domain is DVKVTQSSRYLVKRTGEKVFLECVQDMDHENMFWYRQDPGLGLRLIYFSYDVKMKEKGDIPEGYSVSREKKERFSLILESASTNQTSMYLCASSGTGRNYNEQFFGPGTRLTVL.

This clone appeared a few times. The CDR3 DNA sequence: TGTGCCAGCAGCTTAGGAGGGACTAACCTCCAAGAGACCCAGTACTTC. The encoded protein is CASSLGGTNLQETQYF. V is TRBV13 and J is TRBJ2-5; 7 nucleotides agree with TRBD2. With 0 bases clipped from V and 1 base from J, the junction kept 5 bases outside the gene matches. Germline CDR1 reads PRHDT; CDR2 reads FYEKMQ (reference sequence). CDR3 length equals 16 residues.